These T cell receptor beta chains were read from a single sample in a study of CD8 T cells in ankylosing spondylitis. TCRdb reprocessed the 5' RACE reads with MiXCR, giving one entry per CDR3 protein. This table holds 250,000 to 300,000 distinct CDR3 sequences, around 19% found once. The sample comprised blood, either unsorted or a sorted T cell fraction (not recorded which). These TCRs come from a male donor with ankylosing spondylitis or in good health (not recorded which). Both conserved end residues are part of each CDR3. A D gene is named only where the DNA matches it firmly. For some rows the clone size is stated as once, few or many, or as a class when expanded; others skip it.

j_call v_call clone_size d_call cdr3_nt cdr3_aa
TRBJ1-5 TRBV12-3/TRBV12-4 - - TGTACCAGCAGTTTTTATCCGCTTAATCAGCCCCAGCATTTT CTSSFYPLNQPQHF
TRBJ2-4 TRBV5-1 - - TGCGCCAGCACACAGGGAGTAGCCAAAAACATTCAGTACTTC CASTQGVAKNIQYF
TRBJ1-4 TRBV4-2 many - TGTGCCAGCAGCCAAGATGGGAGTGCAACTAATGAAAAACTGTTTTTT CASSQDGSATNEKLFF
TRBJ2-5 TRBV20-1 few TRBD1 TGCAGTGCTAGGGGGACAGGGAGAGAGACCCAGTACTTC CSARGTGRETQYF
TRBJ2-6 TRBV12-3/TRBV12-4 - - TGTGCCAGCAGTCTCCAGACCTCTGGGGCCAACGTCCTGACTTTC CASSLQTSGANVLTF
TRBJ1-3 TRBV6-1 many TRBD1 TGTGCCAGTACCTATGGACAGGCGGGAAACACCATATATTTT CASTYGQAGNTIYF
TRBJ2-1 TRBV27 few - TGTGCCAGCAGTTTGGGAGTAGGCTATGAGCAGTTCTTC CASSLGVGYEQFF
TRBJ2-1 TRBV7-3 - TRBD1 TGTGCCAGCAGCTTAGACCGGGACAGGGGTAATGAGCAGTTCTTC CASSLDRDRGNEQFF
TRBJ2-1 TRBV6-1 few TRBD2 TGTGCCAGCAGAGACAGCGGGAGGACATCCTACAATGAGCAGTTCTTC CASRDSGRTSYNEQFF
TRBJ2-1 TRBV12-3/TRBV12-4 once TRBD2 TGTGCCAGCAGTTTAGGGGTGGGACTAGCGGGAGGTTTGTTCTTC CASSLGVGLAGGLFF
TRBJ2-3 TRBV12-3/TRBV12-4 - TRBD1 TGTGCCAGCAGTTTCGGGACAGGGAGGGATACGCAGTATTTT CASSFGTGRDTQYF
TRBJ2-1 TRBV5-1 few - TGCGCCAGCAGCTTGTTCTCCGGGGGAGCGTCCTACAATGAGCAGTTCTTC CASSLFSGGASYNEQFF
TRBJ2-5 TRBV6-2/TRBV6-3 once - TGTGCCACCTCAGGGAGGCAAGAGACCCAGTACTTC CATSGRQETQYF
TRBJ1-3 TRBV12-3/TRBV12-4 many TRBD1 TGTGCCAGCAGATTACAGGGGGCTGGAAACACCATATATTTT CASRLQGAGNTIYF
TRBJ1-1 TRBV5-1 few TRBD1 TGCGCCAGCAGCTTTCGGGACAGGGGGCAAAGTGAAGCTTTCTTT CASSFRDRGQSEAFF
TRBJ2-3 TRBV28 - - TGTGCCAGCAGCTCAGCCGGAAGGGATACGCAGTATTTT CASSSAGRDTQYF
TRBJ2-1 TRBV4-2 - - TGTGCCAGCAGCCAAGGGGACCGGAGATCCTACAATGAGCAGTTCTTC CASSQGDRRSYNEQFF
TRBJ2-3 TRBV10-3 - - TGTGCCTTGGGAGCCCACACAGATACGCAGTATTTT CALGAHTDTQYF
TRBJ1-1 TRBV30 many - TGTGCCTGGAGTGAACAGAACACTGAAGCTTTCTTT CAWSEQNTEAFF
TRBJ2-2 TRBV9 - - TGTGCCAGCAGCGTCGGGACAAACACCGGGGAGCTGTTTTTT CASSVGTNTGELFF
TRBJ2-4 TRBV13 few - TGTGCCAGCAGCCCAGGGGCGGGGGCCAGAGGGGTAGCCAAAAACATTCAGTACTTC CASSPGAGARGVAKNIQYF
TRBJ2-5 TRBV5-1 few - TGCGCCAGCAGCCACGATCGGGCTGCCCAGTACTTC CASSHDRAAQYF
TRBJ2-6 TRBV10-2 once - TGCGCCAGCATCACAGAGTCTGGGGCCAACGTCCTGACTTTC CASITESGANVLTF
TRBJ1-5 TRBV24-1 many - TGTGCCACCAGTGACGGGGGGATAGGGAATCAGCCCCAGCATTTT CATSDGGIGNQPQHF
TRBJ2-3 TRBV7-9 - - TGTGCCAGCAGCTTAGGTGGGGCCTTGGGGCCAGATACGCAGTATTTT CASSLGGALGPDTQYF
TRBJ2-5 TRBV5-1 many - TGCGCCAGCAGACAAGGCACGGGAGAGACCCAGTACTTC CASRQGTGETQYF
TRBJ1-5 TRBV3-1 - - TGTGTCAGCAGCCAAGGGGGGAGGGGTGGCAATCAGCCCCAGCATTTT CVSSQGGRGGNQPQHF
TRBJ1-2 TRBV18 - - TGTGCCAGCTCACCGGTGCAATCTAACTATGGCTACACCTTC CASSPVQSNYGYTF
TRBJ2-1 TRBV5-1 few - TGCGCCAGCAGCCCTATCACAGAATACAATGAGCAGTTCTTC CASSPITEYNEQFF
TRBJ2-2 TRBV28 - TRBD1 TGTGGCAGCAGCACTGGACAGGTGAACACCGGGGAGCTGTTTTTT CGSSTGQVNTGELFF
TRBJ2-1 TRBV27 - - TGTGCCAGCAGTCCCCTAGAAGGGACCTACAATGAGCAGTTCTTC CASSPLEGTYNEQFF
TRBJ2-5 TRBV28 - - TGTGCCAGCATTAGGGAGATAGGAGAGACCCAGTACTTC CASIREIGETQYF
TRBJ2-1 TRBV5-1 few - TGCGCCAGCAGCTTGGGACGGGCTCAGTACAATGAGCAGTTCTTC CASSLGRAQYNEQFF
TRBJ2-3 TRBV5-1 - - TGCGCCAGCAGCTTGGCCCCGGTTGGACTATCAAGCACAGATAGGCAGTATTTT CASSLAPVGLSSTDRQYF
TRBJ2-2 TRBV12-3/TRBV12-4 few - TGTGCCAGCAGTTTCCTAGGGGACACCGGGGAGCTGTTTTTT CASSFLGDTGELFF
TRBJ1-1 TRBV12-3/TRBV12-4 - - TGTGCCAGTAGTACGACAAGACTGAACACTGAAGCTTTCTTT CASSTTRLNTEAFF
TRBJ1-5 TRBV12-3/TRBV12-4 - - TGTGCCAGCAGTTTAGATAGCCAGGGGACCAATCAGCCCCAGCATTTT CASSLDSQGTNQPQHF
TRBJ2-1 TRBV3-1 few - TGTGCCAGCAGCCAAGCAGCGGGTACGAACAATGAGCAGTTCTTC CASSQAAGTNNEQFF
TRBJ1-2 TRBV2 - - TGTGCCAGCTCCGCTCAATTCCTGAACTATGGCTACACCTTC CASSAQFLNYGYTF
TRBJ2-5 TRBV20-1 few - TGCAGTGCTAGGTTCCCGGGCAGAGAGACCCAGTACTTC CSARFPGRETQYF
TRBJ1-2 TRBV29-1 - - TGCAGCTATTCGGGGTCCACTAACTATGGCTACACCTTC CSYSGSTNYGYTF
TRBJ2-3 TRBV20-1 - TRBD2 TGCAGTGCTTCCCCTGTAACTAGCGGGAGGCAGGGAGATACGCAGTATTTT CSASPVTSGRQGDTQYF
TRBJ1-4 TRBV18 few - TGTGCCAGCTCACAGCTTTATAATGAAAAACTGTTTTTT CASSQLYNEKLFF